The rows below give T cell receptor beta chains drawn from one sample of a study of cytomegalovirus exposure and HLA in healthy donors. Only in-frame clones appear in the TCRdb table, and some are missing; sequencing was by immunoSEQ multiplex PCR. The sample lists roughly 190,000 clones, over 60% occurring once. Sequencing input: PBMCs. The receptors were gathered from a young woman in good health and CMV-seropositive. Each CDR3 is given with its conserved first and last residue. Fields, in order: V gene, clone size, J gene, D gene, CDR3 DNA, CDR3 protein. D genes are given only for firm matches. Expanded clones get a size class; other rows say once, few or many, or leave the size out.

TRBV5-1,-,TRBJ2-1,TRBD2,TGCGCCAGCACCACCGCCGGACTAGCGGGGTTCGGGGATGAGCAGTTCTTC,CASTTAGLAGFGDEQFF
TRBV6-5,-,TRBJ1-5,-,TGTGCCAGCAGTTATGTCGCGGATCAGCCCCAGCATTTT,CASSYVADQPQHF
TRBV5-1,-,TRBJ1-5,-,TGCGCCAGCAGCCTGGAGGGGCGGAATAGCAATCAGCCCCAGCATTTT,CASSLEGRNSNQPQHF
TRBV6-1,-,TRBJ2-7,-,TGTGCCAGCGAGTTAGCCAACTCCTACGAGCAGTACTTC,CASELANSYEQYF
TRBV5-1,-,TRBJ2-3,TRBD1,TGCGCCAGCAGCACGGGACAGCACACAGATACGCAGTATTTT,CASSTGQHTDTQYF
TRBV7-2,-,TRBJ2-3,TRBD2,TGTGCCAGCAGGGCTAGCGGGGGGGCAGATACGCAGTATTTT,CASRASGGADTQYF
TRBV29-1,-,TRBJ2-5,-,TGCAGCGTTGCAGGGGCGGAGACCCAGTACTTC,CSVAGAETQYF
TRBV28,once,TRBJ1-2,-,TGTGCCAGCAGTTTGGGCAGGGGATACGGTGGCTACACCTTC,CASSLGRGYGGYTF
TRBV20-1,-,TRBJ2-7,-,TGCAGTGCTAGGACAGCCTACGAGCAGTACTTC,CSARTAYEQYF
TRBV7-2,-,TRBJ1-1,TRBD1,TGTGCCAGCAGCTTACTCGGACAGGGGGCCACTGAAGCTTTCTTT,CASSLLGQGATEAFF
TRBV28,once,TRBJ2-5,TRBD2,TGTGCCAGCAGTCTACTATCGACTAGCGGGAGTGGGGAGACCCAGTACTTC,CASSLLSTSGSGETQYF
TRBV7-9,-,TRBJ2-5,TRBD1,TGTGCCAGCAGCCCGGGGACAGCCTTCCAAGAGACCCAGTACTTC,CASSPGTAFQETQYF
TRBV5-1,-,TRBJ2-7,TRBD1,TGCGCCAGCAGCTTTTTCCTACAGGGGTCCTCCTACGAGCAGTACTTC,CASSFFLQGSSYEQYF
TRBV30,once,TRBJ1-3,-,TGTGCCTGGAGTGTACCGAGCGGAAACACCATATATTTT,CAWSVPSGNTIYF
TRBV30,few,TRBJ1-6,TRBD1,TGTGCCTGGAGTGTAGACGGTACAGGGGGCGCGGATTCACCCCTCCACTTT,CAWSVDGTGGADSPLHF
TRBV27,-,TRBJ2-7,TRBD2,TGTGCCAGCAGTACCAGACTAGCGGGAGAACAACGAAACGAGCAGTACTTC,CASSTRLAGEQRNEQYF
TRBV5-1,-,TRBJ1-2,-,TGCGCCAGCAGCTTACGCTCGGGAACGGCTACTAACTATGGCTACACCTTC,CASSLRSGTATNYGYTF
TRBV5-5,-,TRBJ2-7,-,TGTGCCAGCAGCCCCCTGAGGGACACCTCCTACGTATCTGACTTC,CASSPLRDTSYVSDF
TRBV7-8,-,TRBJ2-7,-,TGTGCCAGCAGCTTAGCGCAGGGACTCAGACAGCAGTACTTC,CASSLAQGLRQQYF
TRBV7-4,-,TRBJ2-7,TRBD1,TGTGCCAGTGAGGGGGACAGACCGGTAATCCACGAGCAGTACTTC,CASEGDRPVIHEQYF
TRBV28,few,TRBJ1-3,TRBD1,TGTGCCAGCAGCTTGGACAGGGTCAAAAACACCATATATTTT,CASSLDRVKNTIYF
TRBV7-8,-,TRBJ2-1,TRBD2,TGTGCCAGCAGCTTAGCGGGTAGCGGGAGGCGCTACAATGAGCAGTTCTTC,CASSLAGSGRRYNEQFF
TRBV15,-,TRBJ2-3,TRBD2,TGTGCCACCAGCAGGGGACTAGCGGGCCTCGGGAGAGATACGCAGTATTTT,CATSRGLAGLGRDTQYF
TRBV28,-,TRBJ1-1,-,TGTGCCAGCAGTTTTTCGGGGAACAGGGAGGGAGCTTTCTTT,CASSFSGNREGAFF
TRBV27,-,TRBJ2-7,TRBD1,TGTGCCAGCAGAAGAACAGGGGGACCCCTCTACGAGCAGTACTTC,CASRRTGGPLYEQYF
TRBV7-6,-,TRBJ2-7,TRBD1,TGTGCCAGCAGCACAGGACAGGGAGCCCCCGAGCAGTACTTC,CASSTGQGAPEQYF
TRBV6-5,-,TRBJ1-1,-,TGTGCCAGCAGTGGCATGAACACTGAAGCTTTCTTT,CASSGMNTEAFF
TRBV19,-,TRBJ1-1,TRBD1,TGTGCCAGTAGTATCTGGGGCAGGGGGACTGAAGCTTTCTTT,CASSIWGRGTEAFF
TRBV7-2,-,TRBJ2-5,-,TGTGCCAGCAGCGGCCGCGGGACAGTCGAAGAGACCCAGTACTTC,CASSGRGTVEETQYF
TRBV10-3,-,TRBJ1-1,-,TGTGCCATAACGACGGGAGAAAACACTGAAGCTTTCTTT,CAITTGENTEAFF
TRBV27,-,TRBJ1-6,-,TGTGCCAGCAGTTCCAACTATTCACCCCTCCACTTT,CASSSNYSPLHF
TRBV29-1,-,TRBJ2-1,TRBD1,TGCAGCGTGGGGACAGGGTACAATGAGCAGTTCTTC,CSVGTGYNEQFF
TRBV11-3,few,TRBJ2-1,TRBD1,TGTGCCAGCAGCTTAGGCCAGGGGGCGAGGAATGAGCAGTTCTTC,CASSLGQGARNEQFF
TRBV5-1,few,TRBJ2-5,TRBD2,TGCGCCAGCAGCTTGGTAGCGGGGGAAGAGACCCAGTACTTC,CASSLVAGEETQYF
TRBV7-8,-,TRBJ2-7,-,TGTGCCAGCAGCCCAAAAGTCCAGGGCGCCTACGAGCAGTACTTC,CASSPKVQGAYEQYF
TRBV28,-,TRBJ1-5,TRBD1,TGTGCCAGCATTGAGGGACAGGGCTATCAGCCCCAGCATTTT,CASIEGQGYQPQHF
TRBV7-3,few,TRBJ2-5,TRBD2,TGTGCCAGCAGCTTAATGGCGGGGGGCCAAGAGACCCAGTACTTC,CASSLMAGGQETQYF
TRBV7-4,-,TRBJ2-3,-,TGTGCCAGCAGCTTGTCAGGGCCTGGCACAGATACGCAGTATTTT,CASSLSGPGTDTQYF
TRBV2,-,TRBJ1-2,TRBD1,TGTGCCAGCAGTAGGACAGGGCCGATTTATGGCTACACCTTC,CASSRTGPIYGYTF
TRBV29-1,-,TRBJ2-2,-,TGCAGCGTCTCAGGACATGCGAACACCGGGGAGCTGTTTTTT,CSVSGHANTGELFF
TRBV2,-,TRBJ1-1,-,TGTGCCAGCAGTGAAATAGGCCTAGGAGGCACTGAAGCTTTCTTT,CASSEIGLGGTEAFF
TRBV19,-,TRBJ1-4,TRBD1,TGTGCCAGTAGCACACGACCGGGACAGGGGGAAGAAAAACTGTTTTTT,CASSTRPGQGEEKLFF
TRBV5-6,-,TRBJ1-5,TRBD1,TGTGCCAGCAGCCGTGGCGACAGGGTCAATCAGCCCCAGCATTTT,CASSRGDRVNQPQHF
TRBV14,-,TRBJ2-5,TRBD2,TGTGCCAGCAGCCGAGGATACCTTACTAGCGGTCCTAATGGAGGGACCCAGTACTTC,CASSRGYLTSGPNGGTQYF
TRBV27,-,TRBJ1-1,-,TGTGCCAGCAGTTTAGGTCCTACATTCCCTCGGGGCACTGAAGCTTTCTTT,CASSLGPTFPRGTEAFF
TRBV9,few,TRBJ2-2,-,TGTGCCAGCAGCGTAGTGCCGGGAGCGAACGGGGAGCTGTTTTTT,CASSVVPGANGELFF
TRBV2,-,TRBJ1-1,-,TGTGCCAGCAGTGAAGAACGGGTAAGGTTCTCTGAAGCTTTCTTT,CASSEERVRFSEAFF
TRBV6-5,-,TRBJ1-2,-,TGTGCCAGCACCAGCGGATATGGCTACACCTTC,CASTSGYGYTF
TRBV4-2,once,TRBJ2-7,TRBD2,TGTGCCAGCAGCCAAGCACCGGGAGGGCCAACCGAGCAGTACTTC,CASSQAPGGPTEQYF
TRBV7-9,-,TRBJ2-1,-,TGTGCCAGCAGCTTTGCTAGCGTTGGCTACAATGAGCAGTTCTTC,CASSFASVGYNEQFF
TRBV27,-,TRBJ2-5,TRBD1,TGTGCCAGCAGTCACGGGACAGCAGAGACCCAGTACTTC,CASSHGTAETQYF
TRBV10-3,-,TRBJ1-4,-,TGTGCCATCAGAGCACAGGGCGTGGGAGTAGAAAAACTGTTTTTT,CAIRAQGVGVEKLFF
TRBV14,-,TRBJ1-2,-,TGTGCCAGCAGCCAAGATCCCGCAGAAAACTATGGCTACACCTTC,CASSQDPAENYGYTF
TRBV7-2,-,TRBJ2-5,TRBD2,TGTGCCAGCAGCCCAAGACTAGCGGGTACCCAAGAGACCCAGTACTTC,CASSPRLAGTQETQYF
TRBV5-1,-,TRBJ2-1,-,TGCGCCAGCAGCAACTCGCAGGGAAAAGCTAGAGATGAGCAGTTCTTC,CASSNSQGKARDEQFF
TRBV9,-,TRBJ1-2,TRBD1,TGTGCCAGCAGCGACAGGGGCAACTATGGCTACACCTTC,CASSDRGNYGYTF
TRBV5-1,-,TRBJ2-3,-,TGCGCCAGCAGCCAAACGCTAGCCCGAGGCACAGATACGCAGTATTTT,CASSQTLARGTDTQYF